The 27 T cell receptor beta chains below were found in one sample sequenced in a study of identical twins. In TCRdb, the 5' RACE reads were re-called with MiXCR into one record per CDR3 protein. The sample records approximately 890,000 distinct CDR3 sequences, around an eighth being singletons. The data were also submitted as part of a second study, on yellow fever vaccine responses in identical twins.

Sequenced material: PBMCs. All receptors derive from a woman aged 18 to 35 in good health.

The V and J genes are TRBV14 and TRBJ2-1; no definite D call. The V end was cut by 0 bases, the J end by 1 base, with 13 bases between. The CDR3 sequence is 17 residues long. Germline lookup yields CDR1 SGHDN and CDR2 FVKESK. This CDR3 reads CASSQDRAVFSYNEQFF. The CDR3 DNA sequence: TGTGCCAGCAGCCAAGATAGGGCGGTTTTTTCCTACAATGAGCAGTTCTTC.

Here the CDR3 DNA reads TGCAGCGTTGAGGACAGCGGAGTGGAGTACGAGCAGTACTTC. Translating it yields CSVEDSGVEYEQYF. V is TRBV29-1 and J is TRBJ2-7; tentatively, D is TRBD1 (6 bases). CDR1 is SQVTM, CDR2 ANQGSEA, per germline. Trimming cost V 3 bases and J 4 bases, with 16 bases left between them. The CDR3 totals 14 residues.

J is TRBJ1-1 and V is TRBV21-1. TRBV21-1 is designated a pseudogene. CDR3 size: 15 residues. CDR3 DNA: TGTGCCAGCAGCAAAGCCTTCGGTGGGGACACTGAAGCTTTCTTT. Residues: CASSKAFGGDTEAFF.

This clonotype was counted only a few times. The rearrangement uses TRBV7-8 and TRBJ2-6; D uncertain. CDR1 and CDR2 (germline): SGHVS, FQNEAQ. This CDR3 spans 18 amino acids. Trimming cost V 3 bases and J 0 bases, with 15 bases left between them. CDR3: CASSFPHPPSSGANVLTF. Written as DNA, the CDR3 is TGTGCCAGCAGCTTCCCCCACCCCCCTAGCTCTGGGGCCAACGTCCTGACTTTC.

The rearrangement uses TRBV3-1 and TRBJ1-1; 8 nucleotides match TRBD1. CDR3 length equals 17 residues. The V segment lost 3 bases and the J segment 1 base; nucleotides outside the gene matches: 10. Per germline, CDR1 LGHDT and CDR2 YNNKEL (reference sequence). The CDR3, as DNA: TGTGCCAGCAGCCACTGGGACAGGAATCCAAGGAACACTGAAGCTTTCTTT. Translated, it gives CASSHWDRNPRNTEAFF.

The chain combines TRBV9 with TRBJ2-2, with 8 bases fitting TRBD2. The CDR3 is 17 residues long. Trimming at V came to 7 bases and at J to 0 bases, leaving 11 bases not matched to a gene. The germline CDR1 and CDR2 sequences are SGDLS and YYNGEE. The CDR3 sequence: CASGPPGLGANTGELFF. The CDR3 DNA is TGTGCCAGCGGACCACCGGGACTAGGGGCGAACACCGGGGAGCTGTTTTTT.

This clonotype was detected only a few times. CDR3 in amino acids: CASSQGHVSGANVLTF. CDR3 in DNA: TGCGCCAGCAGCCAAGGGCATGTCTCTGGGGCCAACGTCCTGACTTTC. J is TRBJ2-6 and V is TRBV4-1, with D uncertain. The CDR3 spans 16 residues. From germline, CDR1 is MGHRA and CDR2 YSYEKL. Trimming removed 1 base from V and 0 bases from J, with 7 bases in between.

V usage is TRBV6-2 or TRBV6-3 and J usage is TRBJ1-6, with D uncertain. Trimming took off 1 base at V and 9 bases at J, with 7 bases between the two ends. CDR3 length: 13 amino acids. Germline lookup yields CDR1 MNHEY and CDR2 SVGEGT. The CDR3 DNA sequence: TGTGCCAGCAGTTACTGGGTTGGTTCACCCCTCCACTTT. Residues: CASSYWVGSPLHF.

Many counts were recorded for this clonotype. The gene calls are TRBV24-1 and TRBJ2-3, with 11 bases aligning to TRBD2. The germline CDR1 and CDR2 sequences are KGHDR and SFDVKD. J was trimmed by 2 bases and V by 4 bases; bases with no gene match: 7. The length of the CDR3 is 17 residues. The CDR3, as DNA: TGTGCCACCAGTGACCGACGACTAGCGGGGCCCACAGATACGCAGTATTTT. It encodes CATSDRRLAGPTDTQYF.

The chain combines TRBV15 with TRBJ2-4; 8 nucleotides line up with TRBD1. The CDR3 sequence is 17 residues long. Trimming took 3 bases from V and 6 from J; bases not matched to a gene: 13. Germline CDR1 LNHNV, CDR2 YYDKDF (reference sequence). CDR3 coding DNA: TGTGCCACCAGCAGGGACGCAGGGGGCTCGTCCCTAAACATTCAGTACTTC. It codes for CATSRDAGGSSLNIQYF.

This clonotype appeared many times. This CDR3 is CASSTPGYETQYF. CDR3 nucleotides: TGTGCCAGCAGCACCCCAGGGTACGAGACCCAGTACTTC. The V gene is TRBV12-3 or TRBV12-4, the J gene TRBJ2-5; weak D call: TRBD1 (5 bases). The ends were cut back, 6 bases at V and 5 bases at J, with 13 bases in the middle. The CDR3 sequence is 13 residues long.

This clonotype showed up just a few times. This sequence joins TRBV5-1 and TRBJ2-5; D possibly corresponds to TRBD2 (5 bases). This CDR3 is 16 amino acids long. With 0 bases removed from V and 7 bases from J, the gap between germline ends came to 19 bases. CDR1 is SGHRS, CDR2 YFSETQ, per germline. In nucleotides, the CDR3 is TGCGCCAGCAGCTTGGAGTGGAGCGGTCAGAGTGGGACCCAGTACTTC. Translated, it gives CASSLEWSGQSGTQYF.

The chain links TRBV3-1 to TRBJ2-4; 7 bases are shared with TRBD1. The germline V gene has CDR1 LGHDT and CDR2 YNNKEL (reference sequence). This CDR3 contains 14 residues. After removal of 8 bases from V and 7 bases from J, the junction contained 11 bases not matched to a gene. In nucleotides, the CDR3 is TGTGCCAGCTCCCCCGGGACAGTCATGAACATTCAGTACTTC. The encoded protein is CASSPGTVMNIQYF.

This clonotype has just a few counts. This sequence joins TRBV24-1 and TRBJ1-2; 7 bases are a match to TRBD1. Germline V gene data show CDR1 as KGHDR and CDR2 as SFDVKD. CDR3 length: 13 residues. V trimming: 2 bases; J trimming: 7 bases; junction bases outside the gene matches: 3. The DNA of the CDR3 is TGTGCCACCAGTGATTCCAACAGGGGTGGCTACACCTTC. It yields the protein CATSDSNRGGYTF.

This clonotype was picked up many times. The rearrangement uses TRBV10-2 and TRBJ2-2; 8 nucleotides agree with TRBD1. The CDR3 has 14 residues. V was pared by 5 bases and J by 7 bases, with 6 bases of the junction left unmatched. Germline-derived CDR1 and CDR2 are WSHSY and SAAADI. CDR3 amino acids: CASSTQGASGELFF. CDR3 DNA: TGCGCCAGCAGTACTCAGGGGGCTAGCGGGGAGCTGTTTTTT.

The sample holds a few counts of this clonotype. The rearrangement joins TRBV25-1 to TRBJ1-1; D uncertain. V dropped 4 bases and J dropped 0 bases, with 9 bases sitting between them. The CDR3 has 14 amino acids. Germline values: CDR1 MGHDK, CDR2 SYGVNS. The DNA of the CDR3 is TGTGCCAGCAGTGTTGGGTCCCTGAACACTGAAGCTTTCTTT. This codes for CASSVGSLNTEAFF. The full variable domain, completed using reference TRBV25-1 and TRBJ1-1, is EADIYQTPRYLVIGTGKKITLECSQTMGHDKMYWYQQDPGMELHLIHYSYGVNSTEKGDLSSESTVSRIRTEHFPLTLESARPSHTSQYLCASSVGSLNTEAFFGQGTRLTVV.

As regards this clonotype: One end of the junction is discordant with germline, which a read error may explain. This chain joins TRBV7-9 and TRBJ1-1; D is ambiguous. Per germline, CDR1 SEHNR and CDR2 FQNEAQ (reference sequence). The CDR3 sequence is 12 residues long. The CDR3 reads CDSSPRDTEAFF. The CDR3 DNA reads as TGTGACAGCAGCCCACGGGATACTGAAGCTTTCTTT.

The CDR3: CASSLGLAGGPWQFF. The DNA for the CDR3 is TGTGCCAGCAGCTTAGGACTAGCGGGAGGGCCGTGGCAGTTCTTC. The chain employs TRBV7-9 and TRBJ2-1; 14 positions agree with TRBD2. J gave up 12 bases and V 1 base, and 5 bases lay outside the gene matches. From germline, CDR1 is SEHNR and CDR2 FQNEAQ (reference sequence). CDR3 length: 15 residues.

In its sample, this clonotype was seen a few times. The chain couples TRBV14 to TRBJ2-3, with D possibly matching TRBD2 (5 bases). From germline, CDR1 is SGHDN and CDR2 FVKESK. CDR3 length: 13 amino acids. The germline V and J ends were trimmed by 1 base and 9 bases, with 11 bases remaining between them. CDR3 loop: CASSQVVGGTQYF. The CDR3 coding sequence is TGTGCCAGCAGCCAAGTTGTCGGCGGGACGCAGTATTTT.

Many counts were recorded for this clonotype. The chain employs TRBV4-1 and TRBJ2-2, with D perhaps matching TRBD1 (6 bases). CDR3 length: 15 amino acids. Trimming removed 4 bases at V and 7 bases at J, with 16 bases between. CDR1 and CDR2 (germline): MGHRA, YSYEKL. The CDR3 loop is CASSPRTQGNGELFF. In nucleotides, the CDR3 is TGCGCCAGCAGCCCGCGAACCCAGGGGAACGGGGAGCTGTTTTTT.

The V gene is TRBV4-1, the J gene TRBJ2-7; D is perhaps TRBD1 (6 bases). Trimming pared 0 bases from V and 0 bases from J, leaving 9 bases between. CDR3 length: 15 amino acids. Germline V gene lookup returns CDR1 MGHRA and CDR2 YSYEKL. This CDR3 reads CASSQDRTDSYEQYF. CDR3 sequence (DNA): TGCGCCAGCAGCCAAGACCGGACAGACTCCTACGAGCAGTACTTC.

This clonotype was counted a few times. This rearrangement joins TRBV20-1 to TRBJ1-4; no definite D call. This CDR3 is built from 16 residues. V lost 3 bases and J lost 3, with 17 bases in between. Germline CDR1 is DFQATT and CDR2 is SNEGSKA (reference sequence). The CDR3 region is CSASAPGVSANEKLFF. In nucleotides, the CDR3 is TGCAGTGCTAGCGCCCCGGGAGTGAGCGCTAATGAAAAACTGTTTTTT.

V gene TRBV27 combines with J gene TRBJ1-2, with D possibly matching TRBD1 (6 bases). In germline, CDR1 is MNHEY, CDR2 SMNVEV (reference sequence). V lost 7 bases, J lost 7 bases, and 19 bases lay in between. The length of the CDR3 is 14 residues. CDR3 loop: CASTPFRGAGGYTF. Here the CDR3 DNA reads TGTGCCAGCACCCCTTTCCGGGGGGCGGGTGGCTACACCTTC.

CDR3 residues: CASSPESRLDNQPQHF. The CDR3 bases are TGTGCCAGCAGCCCAGAATCGAGGTTGGACAATCAGCCCCAGCATTTT. The J gene is TRBJ1-5, the V gene TRBV4-2; D not certain. Germline V CDR1 and CDR2: LGHNA, YNFKEQ. The CDR3 runs 16 residues. With 4 bases removed from V and 3 bases from J, the gap between germline ends came to 16 bases.

This clonotype was observed a few times. The V and J genes are TRBV11-2 and TRBJ2-3, with unresolved D. The CDR3 covers 15 residues. Trimming left V 0 bases short and J 2 bases short, with 9 bases between. The germline gives CDR1 SGHAT, CDR2 FQNNGV. The CDR3 DNA reads as TGTGCCAGCAGCTTAGATTTCGGACCCACAGATACGCAGTATTTT. This translates into CASSLDFGPTDTQYF.

The chain joins TRBV12-3 or TRBV12-4 to TRBJ2-1; 10 nucleotides align to TRBD2. V dropped 2 bases and J dropped 8; count of bases not matched to a gene: 6. CDR3 size: 15 residues. The CDR3 DNA follows: TGTGCCAGCAGTTTAACGGGACTAGCGATAGATGAGCAGTTCTTC. Protein: CASSLTGLAIDEQFF.

There are a few counts of this clonotype. J is TRBJ1-1 and V is TRBV5-1; possible D gene TRBD1, 5 bases. The ends were cut back, 4 bases at V and 1 base at J, with 14 bases in the middle. CDR3 length: 15 amino acids. CDR1 is SGHRS, CDR2 YFSETQ, per germline. The CDR3 sequence is CASSPLGVWNTEAFF. The CDR3 DNA is TGCGCCAGCAGCCCGCTGGGGGTTTGGAACACTGAAGCTTTCTTT.